This section outlines one T cell receptor (beta chain) sequence together with its context. The sample comes from a study of T cells in localized non-small cell lung cancer. The length of the CDR3 is 12 residues. CDR1 and CDR2 (germline): SGHDN, FVKESK. The ends were cut back, 5 bases at V and 4 bases at J, with 6 bases in the middle. Data came from immunoSEQ multiplex PCR; TCRdb stores just in-frame clones and leaves some out. Of about 26,000 clones in the sample, about 85% are singletons; the top ten hold around a tenth. The genes are TRBV14 and TRBJ1-3; D gene uncertain. This clonotype was sampled from a man between 40 and 69 years old with stage III squamous cell lung carcinoma. The sample consisted of peripheral blood, taken before any cancer treatment. CDR3 in amino acids: CASSILGNTIYF. The DNA for the CDR3 is TGTGCCAGCAGCATCCTGGGAAACACCATATATTTT.